What follows are 2 T cell receptor beta chains derived from one specimen sequenced in a study of CD8+CD57+ T cells in acquired aplastic anemia. Profiling of TCR beta VDJ combinations and CDR3 sequences used genomic DNA as template. TCRdb itself ran the reads through MiXCR, one entry per CDR3 protein. Among around 200,000 distinct CDR3 sequences, nearly 65% were seen once, and the ten largest hold under 55%. Selection for sequencing was limited to patients who had shown CD8+CD57+ cell expansion by flow cytometry. Sequenced material: sorted CD4+, CD8+, or CD8+CD57+ T cells (not recorded which) from PBMCs. Receptor source: a human donor with aplastic anemia.

CDR3 sequence: CAISEGWGGTTIAYEQYF. The CDR3 DNA follows: TGTGCCATCAGTGAGGGGTGGGGGGGAACCACGATCGCCTACGAGCAGTACTTC. The chain recombines TRBV10-3 with TRBJ2-7, with TRBD2 identical over 7 bases. Germline lookup yields CDR1 ENHRY and CDR2 SYGVKD. The CDR3 loop spans 18 amino acids. Trimming took 2 bases from V and 2 from J; bases not matched to a gene: 15.

CDR3 sequence reads: CASSLGQTRYF. As DNA, the CDR3 is TGTGCCAGCAGTTTAGGACAGACCAGGTATTTT. J is TRBJ2-3 and V is TRBV27; possibly TRBD1 for D (6 bases). V shed 2 bases and J shed 14 bases, with 11 bases lying between them. There are 11 residues in the CDR3. Germline V gene sequence: CDR1 MNHEY, CDR2 SMNVEV (reference sequence).